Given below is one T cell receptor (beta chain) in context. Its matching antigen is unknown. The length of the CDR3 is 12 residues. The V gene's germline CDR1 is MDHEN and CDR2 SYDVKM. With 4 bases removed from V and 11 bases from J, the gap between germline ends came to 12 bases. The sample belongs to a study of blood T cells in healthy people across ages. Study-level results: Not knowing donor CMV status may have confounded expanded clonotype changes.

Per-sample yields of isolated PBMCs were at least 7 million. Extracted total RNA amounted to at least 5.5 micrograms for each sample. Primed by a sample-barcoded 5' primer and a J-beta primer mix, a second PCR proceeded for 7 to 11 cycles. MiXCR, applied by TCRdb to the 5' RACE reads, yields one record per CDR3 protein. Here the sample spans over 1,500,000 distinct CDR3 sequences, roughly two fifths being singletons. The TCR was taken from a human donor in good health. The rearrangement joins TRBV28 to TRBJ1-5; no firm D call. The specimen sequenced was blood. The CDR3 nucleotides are TGTGCCAGCAGTTCGCCTCAACGGTCCCAGCATTTT. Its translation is CASSSPQRSQHF.